This entry features one T cell receptor (beta chain) sequence. The antigen is not known. cDNA for TCRalpha and TCRbeta was amplified by nested PCRs of around 15 then 9 cycles. TCRdb reprocessed the 5' RACE reads; each CDR3 protein has one entry and no DNA is given. The sample yields 150,000 to 200,000 distinct CDR3 sequences, of which the top ten take up about 8%. This CDR3 comprises 12 residues. CDR1 DFQATT and CDR2 SNEGSKA come from the germline V gene (reference sequence). The sample originates from a study of monozygotic twins with inflammatory bowel disease. Study-level findings and limits: Healthy twins showed more clonotype sharing with others than IBD patients, especially patients with disease activity. The analysis did not separate different T cell subtypes. TCRbeta diversity (inverse Simpson) was lower in IBD patients than in healthy co-twins.

The rearrangement uses TRBV20-1 and TRBJ2-7; TCRdb outputs TRBD1, but without DNA this stays unchecked. This TCR derives from a human donor with ulcerative colitis or Crohn's disease, or a healthy co-twin of an affected twin (not recorded which). The sample comprised blood. The CDR3 is CSAVPQSYEQYF.